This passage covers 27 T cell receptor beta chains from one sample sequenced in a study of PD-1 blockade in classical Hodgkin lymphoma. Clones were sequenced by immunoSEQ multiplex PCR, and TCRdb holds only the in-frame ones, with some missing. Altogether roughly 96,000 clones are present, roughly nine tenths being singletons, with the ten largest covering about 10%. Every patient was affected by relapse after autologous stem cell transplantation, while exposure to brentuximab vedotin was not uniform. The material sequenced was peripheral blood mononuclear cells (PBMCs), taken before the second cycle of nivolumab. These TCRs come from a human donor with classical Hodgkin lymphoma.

The CDR3 spells CSVVVGWQFF. CDR3 sequence (DNA): TGCAGCGTTGTGGTGGGTTGGCAGTTCTTC. The J gene is TRBJ2-1, the V gene TRBV29-1; D remains unclear. This CDR3 has 10 residues. Trimming left V 4 bases short and J 12 bases short, with 10 bases between. The V gene's germline CDR1 is SQVTM and CDR2 ANQGSEA.

The CDR3 region has the DNA TGTGCCAGCAGCCAAGATGGCCTAGCGGTCTACGAGCAGTACTTC. Residues: CASSQDGLAVYEQYF. The chain has TRBV4-2 and TRBJ2-7; 7 nucleotides align to TRBD2. This CDR3 is 15 amino acids long. Germline V gene sequence: CDR1 LGHNA, CDR2 YNFKEQ. Unmatched junction bases numbered 5, after V lost 0 bases and J lost 3 bases.

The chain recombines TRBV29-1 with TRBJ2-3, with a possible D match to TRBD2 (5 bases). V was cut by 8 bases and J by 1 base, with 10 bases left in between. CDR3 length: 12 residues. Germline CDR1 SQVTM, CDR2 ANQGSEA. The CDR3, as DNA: TGCAGCCTAGCCCCCGGCACAGATACGCAGTATTTT. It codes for CSLAPGTDTQYF.

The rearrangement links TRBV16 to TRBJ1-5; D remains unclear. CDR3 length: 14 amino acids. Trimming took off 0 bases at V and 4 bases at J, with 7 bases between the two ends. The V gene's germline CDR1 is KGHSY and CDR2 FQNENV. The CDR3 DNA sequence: TGTGCCAGCAGCCAATCCCCTCGTAATCAGCCCCAGCATTTT. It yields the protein CASSQSPRNQPQHF.

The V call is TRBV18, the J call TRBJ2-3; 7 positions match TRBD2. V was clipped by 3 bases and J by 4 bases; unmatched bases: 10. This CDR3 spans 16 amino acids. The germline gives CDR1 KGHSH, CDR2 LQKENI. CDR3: CASSPTGTTAPDTQYF. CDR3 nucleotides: TGTGCCAGCTCACCTACCGGGACTACAGCACCAGATACGCAGTATTTT.

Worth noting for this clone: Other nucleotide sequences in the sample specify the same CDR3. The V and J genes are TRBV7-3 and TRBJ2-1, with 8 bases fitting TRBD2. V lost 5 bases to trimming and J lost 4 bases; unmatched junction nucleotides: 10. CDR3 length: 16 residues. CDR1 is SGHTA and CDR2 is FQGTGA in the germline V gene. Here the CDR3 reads CASSLQSGSSYNEQFF. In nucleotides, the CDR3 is TGTGCCAGCAGCCTGCAGAGCGGGAGTTCGTACAATGAGCAGTTCTTC.

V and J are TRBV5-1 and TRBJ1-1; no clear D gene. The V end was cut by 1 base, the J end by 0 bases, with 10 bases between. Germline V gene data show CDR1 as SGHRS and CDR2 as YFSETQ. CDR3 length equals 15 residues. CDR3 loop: CASSLSRSMNTEAFF. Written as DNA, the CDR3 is TGCGCCAGCAGCTTGAGCAGATCCATGAACACTGAAGCTTTCTTT. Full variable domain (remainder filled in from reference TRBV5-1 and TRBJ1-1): KAGVTQTPRYLIKTRGQQVTLSCSPISGHRSVSWYQQTPGQGLQFLFEYFSETQRNKGNFPGRFSGRQFSNSRSEMNVSTLELGDSALYLCASSLSRSMNTEAFFGQGTRLTVV.

Here the CDR3 reads CASSSSGAPGTQYF. The CDR3 DNA sequence: TGTGCCAGCAGCTCGTCAGGGGCCCCGGGGACCCAGTACTTC. J is TRBJ2-5 and V is TRBV27; weak D call: TRBD1 (6 bases). CDR1 MNHEY and CDR2 SMNVEV come from the germline V gene (reference sequence). Trimming removed 6 bases from V and 7 bases from J, with 18 bases in between. The CDR3 runs 14 residues.

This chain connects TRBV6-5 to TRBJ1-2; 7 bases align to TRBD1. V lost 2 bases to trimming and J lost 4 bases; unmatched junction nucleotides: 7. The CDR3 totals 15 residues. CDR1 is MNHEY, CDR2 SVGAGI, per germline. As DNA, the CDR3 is TGTGCCAGCAGTTACCACGCCGACAGGGCCTATGGCTACACCTTC. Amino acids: CASSYHADRAYGYTF.

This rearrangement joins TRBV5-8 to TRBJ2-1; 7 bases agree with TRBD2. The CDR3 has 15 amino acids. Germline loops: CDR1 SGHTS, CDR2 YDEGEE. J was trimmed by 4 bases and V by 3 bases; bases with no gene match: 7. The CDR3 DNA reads TGTGCCAGCAGCTCAACTACTAGCGAGTACAATGAGCAGTTCTTC. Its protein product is CASSSTTSEYNEQFF.

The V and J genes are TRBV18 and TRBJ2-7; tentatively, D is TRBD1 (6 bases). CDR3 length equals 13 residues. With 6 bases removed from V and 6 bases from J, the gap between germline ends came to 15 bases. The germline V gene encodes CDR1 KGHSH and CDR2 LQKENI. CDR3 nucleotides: TGTGCCAGCTCGCTGGCAGGGGTTCCCGAGCAGTACTTC. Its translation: CASSLAGVPEQYF.

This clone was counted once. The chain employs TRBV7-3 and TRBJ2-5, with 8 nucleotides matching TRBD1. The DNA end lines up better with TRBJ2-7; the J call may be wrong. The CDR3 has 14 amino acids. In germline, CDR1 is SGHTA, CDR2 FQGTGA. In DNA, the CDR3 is TGTGCCAGCAGCTTGGAACAGGGGGTTGGCGAGCAGTACTTC. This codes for CASSLEQGVGEQYF.

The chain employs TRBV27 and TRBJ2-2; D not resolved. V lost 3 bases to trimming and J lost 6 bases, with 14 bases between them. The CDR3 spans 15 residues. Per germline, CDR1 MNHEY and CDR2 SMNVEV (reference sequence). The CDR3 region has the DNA TGTGCCAGCAGTTTTGGCAAGGCGACCCCCGGGGAGCTGTTTTTT. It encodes CASSFGKATPGELFF.

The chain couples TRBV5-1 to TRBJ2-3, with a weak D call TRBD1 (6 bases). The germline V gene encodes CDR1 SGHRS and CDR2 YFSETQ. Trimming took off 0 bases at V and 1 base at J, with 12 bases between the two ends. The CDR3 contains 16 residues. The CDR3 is CASSLGGPLGTDTQYF. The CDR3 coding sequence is TGCGCCAGCAGCTTGGGGGGGCCTTTAGGCACAGATACGCAGTATTTT.

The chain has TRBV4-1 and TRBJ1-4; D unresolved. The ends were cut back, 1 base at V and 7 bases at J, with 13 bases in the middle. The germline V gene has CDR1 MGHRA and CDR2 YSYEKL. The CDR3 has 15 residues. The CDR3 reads CASSQGLASGEKLFF. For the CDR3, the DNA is TGCGCCAGCAGCCAAGGACTGGCCAGCGGTGAAAAACTGTTTTTT.

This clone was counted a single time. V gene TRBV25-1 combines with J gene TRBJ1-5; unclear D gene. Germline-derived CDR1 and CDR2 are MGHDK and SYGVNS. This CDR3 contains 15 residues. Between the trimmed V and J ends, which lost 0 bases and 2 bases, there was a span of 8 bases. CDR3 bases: TGTGCCAGCAGTGAATATAACTGGGGCAATCAGCCCCAGCATTTT. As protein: CASSEYNWGNQPQHF.

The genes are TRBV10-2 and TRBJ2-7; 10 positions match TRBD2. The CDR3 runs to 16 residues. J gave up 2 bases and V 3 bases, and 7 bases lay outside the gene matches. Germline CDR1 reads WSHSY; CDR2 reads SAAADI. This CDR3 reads CASSDPSLAGAYEQYF. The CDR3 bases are TGCGCCAGCAGTGACCCCTCGCTAGCGGGGGCCTACGAGCAGTACTTC.

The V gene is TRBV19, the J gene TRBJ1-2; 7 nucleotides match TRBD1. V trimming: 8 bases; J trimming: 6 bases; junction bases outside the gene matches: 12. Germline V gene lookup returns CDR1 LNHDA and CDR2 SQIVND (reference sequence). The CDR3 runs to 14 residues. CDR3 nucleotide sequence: TGTGCCAGTGCCACAGGGGCCCTGGATGATGGCTACACCTTC. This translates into CASATGALDDGYTF.

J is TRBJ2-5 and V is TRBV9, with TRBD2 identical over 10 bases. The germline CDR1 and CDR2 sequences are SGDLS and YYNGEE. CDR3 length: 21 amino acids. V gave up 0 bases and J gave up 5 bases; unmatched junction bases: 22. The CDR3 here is CASSVGRQILAGTPWRETQYF. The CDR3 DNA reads TGTGCCAGCAGCGTAGGGCGACAGATACTAGCGGGAACCCCGTGGCGGGAGACCCAGTACTTC.

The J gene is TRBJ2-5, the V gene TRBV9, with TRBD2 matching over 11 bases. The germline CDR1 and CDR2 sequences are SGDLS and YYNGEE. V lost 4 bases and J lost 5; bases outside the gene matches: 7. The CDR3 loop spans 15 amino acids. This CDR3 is CASSSRLAGWETQYF. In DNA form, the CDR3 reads TGTGCCAGCAGCTCGAGACTAGCGGGATGGGAGACCCAGTACTTC.

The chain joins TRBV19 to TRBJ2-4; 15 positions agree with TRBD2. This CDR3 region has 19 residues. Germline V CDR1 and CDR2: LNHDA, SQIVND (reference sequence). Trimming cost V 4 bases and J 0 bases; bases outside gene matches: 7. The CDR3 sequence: CASSTLGLAGGPAKNIQYF. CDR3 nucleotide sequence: TGTGCCAGTAGTACCCTGGGACTAGCGGGAGGACCAGCCAAAAACATTCAGTACTTC.

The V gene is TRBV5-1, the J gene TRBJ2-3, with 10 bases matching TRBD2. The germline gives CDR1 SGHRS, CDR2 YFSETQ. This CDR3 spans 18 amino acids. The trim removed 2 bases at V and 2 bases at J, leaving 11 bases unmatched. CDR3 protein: CASSLNQGLAEDTDTQYF. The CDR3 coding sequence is TGCGCCAGCAGCTTAAACCAAGGACTAGCGGAAGACACAGATACGCAGTATTTT.

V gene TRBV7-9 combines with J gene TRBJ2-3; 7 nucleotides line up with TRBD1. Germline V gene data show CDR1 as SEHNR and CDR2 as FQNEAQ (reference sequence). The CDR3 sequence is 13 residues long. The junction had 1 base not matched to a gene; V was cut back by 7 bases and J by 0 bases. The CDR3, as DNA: TGTGCCAGCATACAGGGGAGCACAGATACGCAGTATTTT. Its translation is CASIQGSTDTQYF.

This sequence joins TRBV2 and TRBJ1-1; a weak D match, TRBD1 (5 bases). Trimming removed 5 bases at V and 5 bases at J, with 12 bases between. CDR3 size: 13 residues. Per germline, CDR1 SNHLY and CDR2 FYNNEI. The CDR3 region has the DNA TGTGCCAGCAGTCTCCAGGGTGGAACTGAAGCTTTCTTT. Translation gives CASSLQGGTEAFF.

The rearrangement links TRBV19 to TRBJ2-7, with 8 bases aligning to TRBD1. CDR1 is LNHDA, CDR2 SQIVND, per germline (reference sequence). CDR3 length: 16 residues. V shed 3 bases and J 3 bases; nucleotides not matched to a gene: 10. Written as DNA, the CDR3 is TGTGCCAGTAGTATTGGTCGGGCAGGGGGCTTCTACGAGCAGTACTTC. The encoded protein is CASSIGRAGGFYEQYF.

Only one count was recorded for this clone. For the CDR3, the DNA is TGTGCCAGCAACCAGGACAGGAGAGGAACTGAAGCTTTCTTT. Residues: CASNQDRRGTEAFF. The chain joins TRBV2 to TRBJ1-1, with 7 positions matching TRBD1. With V trimmed by 7 bases and J by 5 bases, 10 bases remained unmatched. The CDR3 has 14 residues. Per germline, CDR1 SNHLY and CDR2 FYNNEI. The full variable domain, its missing parts supplied by reference TRBV2 and TRBJ1-1, is EPEVTQTPSHQVTQMGQEVILRCVPISNHLYFYWYRQILGQKVEFLVSFYNNEISEKSEIFDDQFSVERPDGSNFTLKIRSTKLEDSAMYFCASNQDRRGTEAFFGQGTRLTVV.

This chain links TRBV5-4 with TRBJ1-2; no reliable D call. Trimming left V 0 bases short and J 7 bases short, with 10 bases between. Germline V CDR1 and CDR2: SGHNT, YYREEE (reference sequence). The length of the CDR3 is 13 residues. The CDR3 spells CASSLDALGGYTF. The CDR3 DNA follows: TGTGCCAGCAGCTTGGATGCGTTGGGTGGCTACACCTTC.